Presented here are 23 T cell receptor beta chains from one specimen sequenced in a study of beta chain features in type 1 diabetes. Since all of the isolated RNA was reverse transcribed, expressed TCRB transcripts were what got sequenced. Some clones are missing from TCRdb's copy, which holds only in-frame ones; the method was immunoSEQ multiplex PCR. The sample has around 500,000 clones; more than 9.5% are singletons. Input material: naive CD4+ T cells from blood. The receptors were sampled from a woman aged 18-30 years in good health.

The sample holds a few counts of this clone. The chain employs TRBV7-2 and TRBJ2-7; TRBD1 or TRBD2 may be the D gene (5 bases each). The V end was cut by 3 bases, the J end by 2 bases, with 14 bases between. Germline V gives CDR1 SGHTA, CDR2 FQGNSA. This CDR3 spans 15 amino acids. The CDR3: CASSFSFRGAYEQYV. In nucleotides, the CDR3 is TGTGCCAGCAGCTTCAGTTTCAGAGGGGCCTACGAGCAGTACGTC.

The chain uses TRBV28 and TRBJ1-2; 8 bases align to TRBD1. The CDR3 extends over 13 amino acids. Unmatched junction bases numbered 2, after V lost 6 bases and J lost 2 bases. Germline loops: CDR1 MDHEN, CDR2 SYDVKM. CDR3 residues: CASSYRGNYGYTF. The DNA of the CDR3 is TGTGCCAGCAGCTACAGGGGGAACTATGGCTACACCTTC.

This clone was detected ten times or more. The CDR3 sequence is CAWSVWGHEDGYTF. The CDR3 coding sequence is TGTGCCTGGAGTGTATGGGGTCACGAGGATGGCTACACCTTC. The chain couples TRBV30 to TRBJ1-2; D ambiguous. CDR3 length: 14 residues. The V end was cut by 0 bases, the J end by 6 bases, with 14 bases between. Germline V CDR1 and CDR2: GTSNPN, SVGIG (reference sequence).

In this sample, this clone turned up a few times. The rearrangement joins TRBV20-1 to TRBJ2-7; D is unresolved. V was trimmed by 3 bases and J by 7 bases, leaving 10 bases between them. The CDR3 is 11 residues long. The V gene's germline CDR1 is DFQATT and CDR2 SNEGSKA (reference sequence). CDR3 nucleotides: TGCAGTGCTAGGGGCCGAAGGGAGCAGTACTTC. Amino acids: CSARGRREQYF.

This clone was seen a few times. The same CDR3 is also encoded by other DNA sequences in this sample. The chain joins TRBV5-1 to TRBJ2-5, with D maybe TRBD1 (6 bases). In germline, CDR1 is SGHRS, CDR2 YFSETQ. V shed 1 base and J shed 0 bases, with 7 bases lying between them. This CDR3 spans 14 amino acids. The CDR3 DNA sequence: TGCGCCAGCAGCTTGCAGGGGTACCAAGAGACCCAGTACTTC. It codes for CASSLQGYQETQYF.

In DNA form, the CDR3 reads TGTGCCAGCAGTTCGAGGCCGGGGACAGGGGACTTCTACGAGCAGTACTTC. It translates to CASSSRPGTGDFYEQYF. The V gene is TRBV27, the J gene TRBJ2-7; TRBD1 agrees at 10 bases. There are 17 residues in the CDR3. Germline CDR1 MNHEY, CDR2 SMNVEV (reference sequence). V trimming: 4 bases; J trimming: 3 bases; junction bases outside the gene matches: 12.

This clone was observed a few times. The chain employs TRBV30 and TRBJ2-3; 7 nucleotides match TRBD2. The V gene end was trimmed by 1 base and the J gene end by 2 bases; junction bases not matched to a gene: 6. The CDR3 consists of 15 residues. Per the germline V gene, CDR1 is GTSNPN and CDR2 is SVGIG (reference sequence). The CDR3 reads CAWSGASGSTDTQYF. The CDR3 nucleotides are TGTGCCTGGAGTGGAGCTAGCGGCTCCACAGATACGCAGTATTTT.

There are a few counts of this clone. The gene calls are TRBV13 and TRBJ2-1; the match to TRBD2 covers 9 bases. In germline, CDR1 is PRHDT, CDR2 FYEKMQ (reference sequence). This CDR3 has 15 amino acids. The junction had 7 bases not matched to a gene; V was cut back by 5 bases and J by 5 bases. The CDR3 sequence: CASSRGRAENNEQFF. As DNA, the CDR3 is TGTGCCAGCAGCCGCGGGAGGGCGGAGAACAATGAGCAGTTCTTC.

This clone was seen a few times. CDR3 amino acids: CASGWGQGATGEQFF. CDR3 DNA: TGTGCTAGTGGTTGGGGACAGGGGGCGACGGGAGAGCAGTTCTTC. The rearrangement joins TRBV12-5 to TRBJ2-1; 12 bases line up with TRBD1. The junction had 8 bases not matched to a gene; V was cut back by 4 bases and J by 10 bases. Germline V gene lookup returns CDR1 LGHNT and CDR2 FRNRAP. The CDR3 is 15 amino acids.

This sequence joins TRBV9 and TRBJ1-5; D is unclear. The CDR3 is 14 amino acids. The V gene's germline CDR1 is SGDLS and CDR2 YYNGEE. V lost 3 bases and J lost 4, with 11 bases in between. CDR3 bases: TGTGCCAGCAGCGCTAACGCGGGGAATCAGCCCCAGCATTTT. Its protein is CASSANAGNQPQHF. The whole variable domain, remainder taken from reference TRBV9 and TRBJ1-5, is DSGVTQTPKHLITATGQRVTLRCSPRSGDLSVYWYQQSLDQGLQFLIQYYNGEERAKGNILERFSAQQFPDLHSELNLSSLELGDSALYFCASSANAGNQPQHFGDGTRLSIL.

This chain links TRBV7-2 with TRBJ2-1; 7 nucleotides agree with TRBD2. Germline loops: CDR1 SGHTA, CDR2 FQGNSA. The CDR3 length is 14 residues. J lost 5 bases, V lost 7 bases, and 8 bases had no gene match. CDR3 region: CASTRGLADNEQFF. The DNA for the CDR3 is TGTGCCAGCACTAGAGGGCTAGCGGACAATGAGCAGTTCTTC.

The chain combines TRBV30 with TRBJ2-5; 8 bases fit TRBD2. After removal of 2 bases from V and 5 bases from J, the junction contained 16 bases not matched to a gene. CDR3 length: 17 residues. Germline CDR1 is GTSNPN and CDR2 is SVGIG (reference sequence). CDR3 nucleotides: TGTGCCTGGAGTTCTCCCTTACTAGCGGCCCGAAGGGAGACCCAGTACTTC. Translated: CAWSSPLLAARRETQYF.

This clone was observed a few times. Additional DNA sequences in this sample encode the identical CDR3. The V call is TRBV2, the J call TRBJ1-6; no clear D. V lost 3 bases to trimming and J lost 8 bases, with 5 bases between them. In germline, CDR1 is SNHLY, CDR2 FYNNEI. This CDR3 is built from 12 residues. CDR3 sequence reads: CASSEEYSPLHF. CDR3 coding DNA: TGTGCCAGCAGTGAGGAGTATTCACCCCTCCACTTT.

This clone appeared a few times. V is TRBV7-2 and J is TRBJ2-1, with 12 bases aligning to TRBD2. Germline values: CDR1 SGHTA, CDR2 FQGNSA. The ends lost 5 bases at V and 9 bases at J; junction bases unmatched: 8. CDR3 length: 15 amino acids. CDR3 DNA sequence: TGTGCCAGCAGCCATCTAGCGGGAGGGCCAAGTGAGCAGTTCTTC. Translating gives CASSHLAGGPSEQFF.

This clone came up a few times. The chain employs TRBV10-3 and TRBJ1-1; tentative D call: TRBD1 (6 bases). The CDR3 is 14 amino acids. The V end was cut by 0 bases, the J end by 5 bases, with 10 bases between. Germline loops: CDR1 ENHRY, CDR2 SYGVKD. The CDR3 spells CAISESDRPTEAFF. CDR3 DNA: TGTGCCATCAGTGAGTCAGACAGGCCTACTGAAGCTTTCTTT.

This clone was picked up a small number of times. The gene calls are TRBV7-9 and TRBJ1-1; the D is unclear. The CDR3 has 16 amino acids. The germline gives CDR1 SEHNR, CDR2 FQNEAQ (reference sequence). V lost 1 base to trimming and J lost 0 bases, with 12 bases between them. Here the CDR3 DNA reads TGTGCCAGCAGCTTAGGAGCGTGGCAGTTGAACACTGAAGCTTTCTTT. Translated: CASSLGAWQLNTEAFF.

This clone turned up a few times. The chain employs TRBV29-1 and TRBJ1-1; D gene uncertain. V lost 0 bases and J 4 bases, leaving 9 bases between the germline ends. The CDR3 is 13 amino acids. Germline loops: CDR1 SQVTM, CDR2 ANQGSEA. The CDR3 bases are TGCAGCGTTGAAGAGGGTCAGAGCACTGAAGCTTTCTTT. Protein product: CSVEEGQSTEAFF.

This clone was seen a few times. This rearrangement joins TRBV15 to TRBJ2-5, with 11 positions matching TRBD2. The CDR3 totals 15 residues. Trimming took 1 base from V and 5 from J; bases not matched to a gene: 3. The germline CDR1 and CDR2 sequences are LNHNV and YYDKDF (reference sequence). The CDR3 region has the DNA TGTGCCACCAGCAGAGGACTAGCGGGGATTGAGACCCAGTACTTC. As protein: CATSRGLAGIETQYF.

This sequence joins TRBV7-2 and TRBJ2-5; a weak D match, TRBD2 (5 bases). From germline, CDR1 is SGHTA and CDR2 FQGNSA. Trimming stripped 3 bases from V and 4 bases from J, with 9 bases between. This CDR3 is built from 13 residues. The CDR3 here is CASSFRGAETQYF. CDR3 sequence (DNA): TGTGCCAGCAGCTTTCGGGGTGCAGAGACCCAGTACTTC.

The chain is built from TRBV5-1 and TRBJ2-7; the match to TRBD2 covers 13 bases. Germline-derived CDR1 and CDR2 are SGHRS and YFSETQ. After removal of 4 bases from V and 2 bases from J, the junction contained 6 bases not matched to a gene. This CDR3 comprises 16 residues. CDR3 sequence: CASSRGTSGAAYEQYF. Written as DNA, the CDR3 is TGCGCCAGCAGCCGGGGGACTAGCGGGGCCGCCTACGAGCAGTACTTC.

This clone has more than one count but fewer than ten. This chain connects TRBV29-1 to TRBJ2-5, with 7 bases lining up with TRBD1. Germline CDR1 SQVTM, CDR2 ANQGSEA. The CDR3 totals 14 residues. After removal of 6 bases from V and 1 base from J, the junction contained 8 bases not matched to a gene. The CDR3 reads CSVAQGQTQETQYF. The CDR3 DNA follows: TGCAGCGTCGCCCAGGGACAGACCCAAGAGACCCAGTACTTC.

V is TRBV2 and J is TRBJ2-5; possibly TRBD1 for D (5 bases). The CDR3 extends over 13 amino acids. Deletions cut 6 bases from V and 4 bases from J, with 12 bases between. Looked up from germline, CDR1 is SNHLY and CDR2 is FYNNEI. This chain's CDR3 is CASSDRRRETQYF. CDR3 bases: TGTGCCAGCAGCGACAGAAGAAGAGAGACCCAGTACTTC.

A word on this clone: Other DNA sequences in the same sample also yield this CDR3. The genes are TRBV5-1 and TRBJ2-3; a weak D match, TRBD2 (6 bases). Deletions cut 0 bases from V and 4 bases from J, with 9 bases between. Looked up from germline, CDR1 is SGHRS and CDR2 is YFSETQ. The CDR3 spans 14 residues. CDR3 amino acids: CASSLGLAADTQYF. The CDR3 bases are TGCGCCAGCAGCTTGGGTTTAGCGGCAGATACGCAGTATTTT.